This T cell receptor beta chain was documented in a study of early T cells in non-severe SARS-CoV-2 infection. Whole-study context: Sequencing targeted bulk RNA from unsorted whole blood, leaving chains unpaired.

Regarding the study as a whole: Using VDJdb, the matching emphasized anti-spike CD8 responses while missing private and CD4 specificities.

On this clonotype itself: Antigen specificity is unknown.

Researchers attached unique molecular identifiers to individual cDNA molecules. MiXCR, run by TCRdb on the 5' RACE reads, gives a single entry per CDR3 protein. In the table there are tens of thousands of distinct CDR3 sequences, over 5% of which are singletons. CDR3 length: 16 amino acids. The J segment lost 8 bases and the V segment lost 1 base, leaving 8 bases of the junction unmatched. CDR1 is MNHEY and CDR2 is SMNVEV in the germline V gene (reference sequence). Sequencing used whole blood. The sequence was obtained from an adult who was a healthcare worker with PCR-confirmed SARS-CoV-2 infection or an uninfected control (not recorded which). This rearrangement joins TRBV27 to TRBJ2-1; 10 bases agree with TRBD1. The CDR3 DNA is TGTGCCAGCAGTTTATTGGTCGGGACAGGGGCGGATGAGCAGTTCTTC. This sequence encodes CASSLLVGTGADEQFF.